Given below is one T cell receptor (beta chain) in context. Its antigen is currently unknown. This sample stems from a study of beta chain features in type 1 diabetes. Study overall: Sorted cells examined across all samples numbered 95 million to 120 million. Regarding the study as a whole: Among patients with Type 1 diabetes, TCRB CDR3s were moderately but significantly shorter in every one of the four CD4+ subsets. Sampled from patients, naive, central memory and Treg TCRB repertoires appeared more similar than those sampled from healthy donors. A PCR bias possibly favoring shorter templates would apply equally to patients and controls.

CDR1 is LNHNV and CDR2 is YYDKDF in the germline V gene (reference sequence). Trimming stripped 0 bases from V and 4 bases from J, with 11 bases between. The CDR3 is made up of 15 amino acids. The study reverse transcribed the entire isolated RNA, so it sequenced expressed TCRB transcripts. Using immunoSEQ multiplex PCR, the repertoire was profiled, and TCRdb retains in-frame clones only, with some absent. The table lists around 280,000 clones, 15% of them singletons. The V call is TRBV15, the J call TRBJ2-3; D is perhaps TRBD2 (6 bases). Sequenced input: naive CD4+ T cells from blood. The source is a man younger than 35 with type 1 diabetes. The CDR3 DNA reads TGTGCCACCAGCAGAGATGTCGGGAGTTCAGATACGCAGTATTTT. Protein sequence: CATSRDVGSSDTQYF.